These 24 T cell receptor beta chains came from one sample sequenced in a study of Graves' ophthalmopathy and Graves' hyperthyroidism. The sequenced template was RNA, covering the TCR beta CDR3 region. The first round was an RT-PCR with HTBI primers, and the second round was a multiplex PCR. TCRdb re-called the multiplex PCR reads through MiXCR, storing one row per CDR3 protein. This sample has over a million distinct CDR3 sequences, with less than 45% found just once. The specimen sequenced was peripheral blood or thyroid tissue (not recorded which). The receptors originated from an adult man with Graves' hyperthyroidism.

This rearrangement joins TRBV20-1 to TRBJ1-2; TRBD1 matches 10 bases. Trimming took 6 bases from V and 8 from J; bases not matched to a gene: 6. CDR1 and CDR2 from the germline V gene are DFQATT and SNEGSKA (reference sequence). The CDR3 covers 12 residues. CDR3 DNA sequence: TGCAGTGCCGTGACAGGGGGCCTGGGCTACACCTTC. Its translation is CSAVTGGLGYTF.

This clonotype has a handful of counts. The chain recombines TRBV7-2 with TRBJ2-7, with TRBD2 matching 8 bases. After removal of 3 bases from V and 7 bases from J, the junction contained 14 bases not matched to a gene. The germline CDR1 and CDR2 sequences are SGHTA and FQGNSA. CDR3 length equals 16 residues. The CDR3 DNA follows: TGTGCCAGCAGCTTTCGCCGGGGGAGCGGGAGTGGGGAGCAGTACTTC. Amino acid sequence: CASSFRRGSGSGEQYF.

This clonotype occurred many times. V and J are TRBV19 and TRBJ1-5, with 9 bases lining up with TRBD1. Per the germline V gene, CDR1 is LNHDA and CDR2 is SQIVND (reference sequence). V lost 3 bases, J lost 2 bases, and 17 bases stayed unmatched. The CDR3 loop spans 20 amino acids. CDR3 sequence (DNA): TGTGCCAGTAGTATCTTTTTGGGGACAGGGAGCGTATTGGGCAATCAGCCCCAGCATTTT. Its translation: CASSIFLGTGSVLGNQPQHF. The full variable domain, its missing parts supplied by reference TRBV19 and TRBJ1-5, is DGGITQSPKYLFRKEGQNVTLSCEQNLNHDAMYWYRQDPGQGLRLIYYSQIVNDFQKGDIAEGYSVSREKKESFPLTVTSAQKNPTAFYLCASSIFLGTGSVLGNQPQHFGDGTRLSIL.

V usage is TRBV12-3 or TRBV12-4 and J usage is TRBJ2-7; TRBD2 matches 10 bases. Losses at the gene ends were 5 bases for V and 5 bases for J; bases not matched to a gene: 9. CDR3 length: 15 amino acids. The CDR3 protein is CASSPQRGGPHEQYF. Written as DNA, the CDR3 is TGTGCCAGCAGTCCTCAGCGGGGGGGCCCCCACGAGCAGTACTTC.

This clonotype was recorded at least ten times. The chain joins TRBV5-1 to TRBJ1-6; 8 bases agree with TRBD1. J gave up 11 bases and V 3 bases, and 7 bases lay outside the gene matches. Germline V CDR1 and CDR2: SGHRS, YFSETQ. The CDR3 loop spans 14 amino acids. The CDR3 protein is CASSSGQGVTPLHF. CDR3 nucleotides: TGCGCCAGCAGCTCCGGACAGGGAGTGACACCCCTCCACTTT.

This clonotype has a count of ten or more. This chain links TRBV6-5 with TRBJ1-6; 10 bases agree with TRBD1. The junction had 3 bases not matched to a gene; V was cut back by 7 bases and J by 6 bases. From germline, CDR1 is MNHEY and CDR2 SVGAGI. There are 14 residues in the CDR3. The CDR3 coding sequence is TGTGCCAGCAACCGACAGGGGGCTAATTCACCCCTCCACTTT. Its translation is CASNRQGANSPLHF.

CDR3 in amino acids: CSARGPPGELFF. The CDR3 nucleotides read TGCAGTGCTAGAGGGCCCCCTGGGGAGCTGTTTTTT. The chain recombines TRBV20-1 with TRBJ2-2; D unclear. The V and J ends lost 1 base and 8 bases respectively, with 8 bases between them. The length of the CDR3 is 12 residues. Germline V gene sequence: CDR1 DFQATT, CDR2 SNEGSKA (reference sequence).

With regard to this clonotype: This may be a read error: a much more frequent sequence differs by one nucleotide. The J gene is TRBJ1-2, the V gene TRBV5-5; maybe TRBD1 (5 bases). The CDR3 has 15 amino acids. The V gene's germline CDR1 is SGHKS and CDR2 YYEKEE (reference sequence). The CDR3 loop is CANSLAAGANYGYTF. The DNA of the CDR3 is TGTGCCAACAGCTTGGCCGCGGGGGCTAACTATGGCTACACCTTC.

V gene TRBV7-9 combines with J gene TRBJ2-7; weak D call: TRBD2 (6 bases). The germline CDR1 and CDR2 sequences are SEHNR and FQNEAQ (reference sequence). V was pared by 9 bases and J by 2 bases, with 17 bases between. The CDR3 is 14 residues long. Here the CDR3 DNA reads TGTGCCAGTCGAACTAGCAGTGCCCCCTACGAGCAGTACTTC. This encodes CASRTSSAPYEQYF.

This clonotype was detected once. One base away lies a much larger clone, so this may be a sequencing read error. The chain links TRBV7-9 to TRBJ1-1; 8 nucleotides line up with TRBD1. Germline V lookup: CDR1 SEHNR, CDR2 FQNEAQ (reference sequence). This CDR3 is 18 amino acids long. This CDR3 is CVSSHPDAGGLTNTEAFF. The CDR3 bases are TGTGTCAGCAGCCACCCGGACGCAGGGGGCTTGACGAACACTGAAGCTTTCTTT.

The chain uses TRBV29-1 and TRBJ2-7; 10 bases match TRBD1. There are 14 residues in the CDR3. Germline CDR1 is SQVTM and CDR2 is ANQGSEA. J lost 5 bases, V lost 4 bases, and 8 bases had no gene match. For the CDR3, the DNA is TGCAGCGTTGGATACGGGACAGGGGACAACGAGCAGTACTTC. This translates into CSVGYGTGDNEQYF.

The rearrangement links TRBV7-9 to TRBJ2-7, with D unclear. Trimming removed 6 bases at V and 7 bases at J, with 16 bases between. This CDR3 has 13 amino acids. Germline CDR1 and CDR2: SEHNR and FQNEAQ (reference sequence). CDR3 protein: CASSQGPRGEQYF. The CDR3, as DNA: TGTGCCAGCAGTCAAGGTCCTAGAGGAGAGCAGTACTTC.

This clonotype was seen only once. This chain uses TRBV20-1 with TRBJ2-5, with D possibly matching TRBD2 (6 bases). The V gene lost 5 bases and the J gene lost 2 bases, with 12 bases spanning the gap. CDR1 is DFQATT and CDR2 is SNEGSKA in the germline V gene (reference sequence). The CDR3 contains 13 residues. CDR3 sequence reads: CSAPRDLQETQYF. The CDR3 DNA sequence: TGCAGTGCTCCCCGGGACTTACAAGAGACCCAGTACTTC.

As to this clonotype: A read error may produce the germline difference seen at one junction end. The rearrangement joins TRBV9 to TRBJ1-5; weak D call: TRBD1 (5 bases). The CDR3 loop spans 14 amino acids. Germline CDR1 and CDR2: SGDLS and YYNGEE. In DNA form, the CDR3 reads TGTGCCCGCAGCCGGGACGGCGGGGATCAGCCCCAGCATTTT. Translated: CARSRDGGDQPQHF.

In its sample, this clonotype was seen many times. This chain uses TRBV7-8 with TRBJ2-7; TRBD2 matches 7 bases. Germline values: CDR1 SGHVS, CDR2 FQNEAQ. The CDR3 consists of 15 residues. The trim removed 5 bases at V and 2 bases at J, leaving 9 bases unmatched. In DNA, the CDR3 is TGTGCCAGCAGCCGCGATGGAGCGGGACCCTACGAGCAGTACTTC. Its protein product is CASSRDGAGPYEQYF.

This clonotype occurred once. The CDR3 ends on some other residue instead of the conserved phenylalanine or tryptophan, so this is likely a read error. The limits of the CDR3 on the DNA are not certain, so only TCRdb's listed CDR3 is given. The chain joins TRBV7-9 to TRBJ2-7. The CDR3 length is 8 residues, termini included. Germline assignment: CDR1 SEHNR and CDR2 FQNEAQ (reference sequence). The CDR3 loop reads CASSSRMT.

A few counts support this clonotype. This chain joins TRBV7-2 and TRBJ1-5; D is uncertain. Germline lookup yields CDR1 SGHTA and CDR2 FQGNSA. Trimming pared 6 bases from V and 0 bases from J, leaving 18 bases between. This CDR3 region has 17 residues. CDR3 sequence (DNA): TGTGCCAGCAGTCTAAGGCTAACCCCTTTTAGCAATCAGCCCCAGCATTTT. It codes for CASSLRLTPFSNQPQHF.

This clonotype occurred many times. The chain is built from TRBV13 and TRBJ2-5; D call uncertain. Trimming took 1 base from V and 0 from J, leaving 9 bases between them. This CDR3 has 15 residues. In germline, CDR1 is PRHDT, CDR2 FYEKMQ (reference sequence). The chain's CDR3 is CASSLESEDQETQYF. CDR3 sequence (DNA): TGTGCCAGCAGCTTAGAGTCCGAGGACCAAGAGACCCAGTACTTC.

This clonotype was counted ten times or more. The CDR3 coding sequence is TGTGCCAGTAACCAAATCAGGGGTGTAGGGACTGAAGCTTTCTTT. It encodes CASNQIRGVGTEAFF. The chain carries TRBV19 and TRBJ1-1; possible D gene TRBD1, 6 bases. The CDR3 extends over 15 amino acids. Germline values: CDR1 LNHDA, CDR2 SQIVND (reference sequence). The germline V and J ends were trimmed by 7 bases and 5 bases, with 20 bases remaining between them.

The J gene is TRBJ2-7, the V gene TRBV7-8; D is perhaps TRBD1 (7 bases). This CDR3 is 19 amino acids long. Germline-derived CDR1 and CDR2 are SGHVS and FQNEAQ. Trimming removed 5 bases from V and 4 bases from J, with 30 bases in between. The CDR3 region has the DNA TGTGCCAGCAGCCACGCCCCAGGGGGAGGCGGCCCCCAACATTACGAGCAGTACTTC. Translation gives CASSHAPGGGGPQHYEQYF.

The V gene is TRBV11-2, the J gene TRBJ2-7, with a weak D call TRBD1 (7 bases). The CDR3 covers 15 residues. V was trimmed by 7 bases and J by 0 bases, leaving 16 bases between them. Germline assignment: CDR1 SGHAT and CDR2 FQNNGV. In DNA, the CDR3 is TGTGCCAGCACTACGCAGGGGGGTTCCTCCTACGAGCAGTACTTC. Amino acid sequence: CASTTQGGSSYEQYF.

This clonotype was seen repeatedly, ten times or more. A junction end diverges from the germline sequence, so it may reflect a read error. CDR3 region: CSVEAGASTGELFF. DNA for the CDR3: TGCAGCGTCGAAGCGGGAGCGTCGACCGGGGAGCTGTTTTTT. The chain uses TRBV29-1 and TRBJ2-2; 8 nucleotides agree with TRBD2. Germline V gene data show CDR1 as SQVTM and CDR2 as ANQGSEA. The CDR3 is 14 residues long.

The chain employs TRBV2 and TRBJ2-5, with 7 bases identical to TRBD1. V lost 5 bases to trimming and J lost 9 bases; unmatched junction nucleotides: 12. CDR1 is SNHLY and CDR2 is FYNNEI in the germline V gene. The CDR3 is 14 amino acids. CDR3 loop: CASSPTGLAQPQYF. As DNA, the CDR3 is TGTGCCAGCAGTCCGACAGGGCTCGCTCAGCCCCAGTACTTC.

With respect to this clonotype: Here the CDR3 omits its conserved ending phenylalanine or tryptophan, so a read error is the likely source. No DNA is shown, since the ends of the CDR3 on it are uncertain; the CDR3 is the one TCRdb lists. The rearrangement uses TRBV20-1 and TRBJ1-6; the table calls TRBD1, which could not be checked here. 11 amino acids form the CDR3, both terminal residues included. CDR1 DFQATT and CDR2 SNEGSKA come from the germline V gene (reference sequence). CDR3 amino acids: CSAVTGGPANY.